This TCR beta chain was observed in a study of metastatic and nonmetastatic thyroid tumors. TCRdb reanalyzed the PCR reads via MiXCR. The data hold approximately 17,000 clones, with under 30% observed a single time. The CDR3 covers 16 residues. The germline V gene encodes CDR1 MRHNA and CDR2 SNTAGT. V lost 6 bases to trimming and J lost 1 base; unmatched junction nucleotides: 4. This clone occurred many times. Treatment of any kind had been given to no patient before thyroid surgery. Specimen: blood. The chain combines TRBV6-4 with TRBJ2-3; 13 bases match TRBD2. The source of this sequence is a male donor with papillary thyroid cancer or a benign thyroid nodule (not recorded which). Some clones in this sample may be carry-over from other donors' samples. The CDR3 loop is CASSQGTSGGTDTQYF. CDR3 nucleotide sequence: TGTGCCAGCAGCCAAGGGACTAGCGGGGGCACAGATACGCAGTATTTT.